The next 22 T cell receptor beta chains were all read from a single sample in a study of T cells in Graves' hyperthyroidism and ophthalmopathy. RNA transcripts yielded amplified TCR beta CDR3 regions. The TCR CDR3 was amplified in a first-round RT-PCR using the HTBI primer set. TCRdb reprocessed the multiplex PCR reads via MiXCR and lists one record per CDR3 protein. The sample includes about 420,000 distinct CDR3 sequences, roughly an eighth of them seen just once. The specimen was blood. All receptors come from a woman under 30 with Graves' hyperthyroidism.

This clonotype appeared a few times. The chain links TRBV9 to TRBJ2-1; D unresolved. CDR1 and CDR2 (germline): SGDLS, YYNGEE. The V and J ends lost 2 bases and 15 bases respectively, with 15 bases between them. The CDR3 covers 12 residues. Written as DNA, the CDR3 is TGTGCCAGCAGCGTTTCCGCCGGCGACCCGTTCTTC. This sequence encodes CASSVSAGDPFF.

The rearrangement joins TRBV20-1 to TRBJ1-2, with 7 bases lining up with TRBD1. Looked up from germline, CDR1 is DFQATT and CDR2 is SNEGSKA (reference sequence). This CDR3 has 13 amino acids. V was pared by 4 bases and J by 4 bases, with 6 bases of the junction left unmatched. CDR3 in DNA: TGCAGTGCTACAGGGGGGGAGAGCTATGGCTACACCTTC. Its translation is CSATGGESYGYTF.

V usage is TRBV20-1 and J usage is TRBJ2-3; D is uncertain. CDR1 and CDR2 from the germline V gene are DFQATT and SNEGSKA (reference sequence). The V and J ends lost 5 bases and 2 bases respectively, with 11 bases between them. CDR3 length: 13 amino acids. The CDR3 reads CSAQPLSTDTQYF. CDR3 DNA sequence: TGCAGTGCTCAACCCCTCTCCACAGATACGCAGTATTTT.

This clonotype was seen many times. This chain links TRBV12-3 or TRBV12-4 with TRBJ1-3; D gene unclear. V was cut by 5 bases and J by 0 bases, with 11 bases left in between. The CDR3 is 15 amino acids. CDR3 in amino acids: CASSPPDGSGNTIYF. CDR3 nucleotides: TGTGCCAGCAGTCCACCGGACGGCTCTGGAAACACCATATATTTT.

This clonotype was found many times. The CDR3 loop is CASSSLNRGSYEQYF. CDR3 in DNA: TGTGCCAGCAGCTCGTTAAACAGGGGATCTTACGAGCAGTACTTC. This sequence joins TRBV11-2 and TRBJ2-7; TRBD1 aligns across 7 bases. The length of the CDR3 is 15 residues. Trimming took 4 bases from V and 4 from J; bases not matched to a gene: 10. CDR1 is SGHAT, CDR2 FQNNGV, per germline.

The V and J genes are TRBV3-1 and TRBJ1-3; D gene ambiguous. The CDR3 loop spans 17 amino acids. CDR1 and CDR2 from the germline V gene are LGHDT and YNNKEL (reference sequence). Trimming took 0 bases from V and 0 from J, leaving 12 bases between them. The CDR3 region is CASSQDNALHSGNTIYF. DNA for the CDR3: TGTGCCAGCAGCCAAGATAACGCACTGCACTCTGGAAACACCATATATTTT.

This clonotype was observed many times. The chain is built from TRBV2 and TRBJ1-1; D remains unclear. V lost 7 bases and J lost 1, with 13 bases in between. Per the germline V gene, CDR1 is SNHLY and CDR2 is FYNNEI. This CDR3 has 14 amino acids. The CDR3 nucleotides are TGTGCCAGCATGCTCGGCCAGTCGAACACTGAAGCTTTCTTT. It translates to CASMLGQSNTEAFF.

The J gene is TRBJ1-3, the V gene TRBV3-1, with TRBD1 matching over 8 bases. Germline trimming cut 4 bases from V and 4 bases from J; bases unmatched to any gene: 12. Germline lookup yields CDR1 LGHDT and CDR2 YNNKEL (reference sequence). The CDR3 totals 17 residues. CDR3 bases: TGTGCCAGCAGCCTCGATTATCGGCAGGGGGCAGGAAACACCATATATTTT. Encoded protein: CASSLDYRQGAGNTIYF. Supplemented by reference TRBV3-1 and TRBJ1-3, the full variable domain reads DTAVSQTPKYLVTQMGNDKSIKCEQNLGHDTMYWYKQDSKKFLKIMFSYNNKELIINETVPNRFSPKSPDKAHLNLHINSLELGDSAVYFCASSLDYRQGAGNTIYFGEGSWLTVV.

This clonotype was picked up many times. The rearrangement uses TRBV6-1 and TRBJ1-1, with 9 bases aligning to TRBD1. Germline V gives CDR1 MNHNS, CDR2 SASEGT. This CDR3 is 16 amino acids long. Unmatched junction bases numbered 5, after V lost 3 bases and J lost 0 bases. CDR3 in amino acids: CASSDRTGVMNTEAFF. In nucleotides, the CDR3 is TGTGCCAGCAGTGATAGGACAGGGGTCATGAACACTGAAGCTTTCTTT.

There are a few counts of this clonotype. This chain connects TRBV20-1 to TRBJ2-7, with a possible D match to TRBD2 (6 bases). This CDR3 is 15 amino acids long. Looked up from germline, CDR1 is DFQATT and CDR2 is SNEGSKA (reference sequence). Trimming pared 1 base from V and 0 bases from J, leaving 13 bases between. The CDR3 DNA sequence: TGCAGTGCTAGAGGCCGCCGGGACTCCTCCTACGAGCAGTACTTC. This translates into CSARGRRDSSYEQYF.

This clonotype was counted ten times or more. The chain uses TRBV12-3 or TRBV12-4 and TRBJ2-5; D uncertain. This CDR3 spans 12 amino acids. With 2 bases removed from V and 1 base from J, the gap between germline ends came to 2 bases. This chain's CDR3 is CASSLLQETQYF. The CDR3 DNA follows: TGTGCCAGCAGTTTACTCCAAGAGACCCAGTACTTC.

The chain employs TRBV5-6 and TRBJ1-3; possibly TRBD1 for D (5 bases). Germline V gene data show CDR1 as SGHDT and CDR2 as YYEEEE. The CDR3 is made up of 15 amino acids. V lost 0 bases and J lost 0, with 7 bases in between. CDR3 protein: CASSLAGYSGNTIYF. The CDR3 bases are TGTGCCAGCAGCTTGGCAGGGTACTCTGGAAACACCATATATTTT.

The chain couples TRBV9 to TRBJ1-1; 10 nucleotides agree with TRBD1. Germline-derived CDR1 and CDR2 are SGDLS and YYNGEE. J lost 5 bases, V lost 0 bases, and 13 bases had no gene match. This CDR3 region has 18 residues. The CDR3 reads CASSVGSGTGVWGTEAFF. CDR3 sequence (DNA): TGTGCCAGCAGCGTAGGTAGTGGGACAGGGGTGTGGGGGACTGAAGCTTTCTTT.

This chain uses TRBV9 with TRBJ2-5, with 7 bases identical to TRBD1. This CDR3 has 15 residues. The trim removed 3 bases at V and 5 bases at J, leaving 10 bases unmatched. Germline CDR1 reads SGDLS; CDR2 reads YYNGEE. The CDR3 DNA sequence: TGTGCCAGCAGCGCGCATCCCGACAGGGTGGAGACCCAGTACTTC. Its protein is CASSAHPDRVETQYF.

This clonotype has ten or more counts. J is TRBJ2-1 and V is TRBV2; D tentatively reads TRBD1 or TRBD2 (5 bases each). The CDR3 consists of 11 residues. V was trimmed by 11 bases and J by 8 bases, leaving 13 bases between them. From germline, CDR1 is SNHLY and CDR2 FYNNEI. The CDR3 coding sequence is TGTGCCTCCCGAGGGGAGTATGAGCAGTTCTTC. Residues: CASRGEYEQFF. Drawing the rest from reference TRBV2 and TRBJ2-1, the complete variable domain is EPEVTQTPSHQVTQMGQEVILRCVPISNHLYFYWYRQILGQKVEFLVSFYNNEISEKSEIFDDQFSVERPDGSNFTLKIRSTKLEDSAMYFCASRGEYEQFFGPGTRLTVL.

In its sample, this clonotype was seen a few times. This chain connects TRBV29-1 to TRBJ1-2; no clear D gene. V shed 1 base and J shed 12 bases, with 12 bases lying between them. The CDR3 is 11 amino acids. The V gene's germline CDR1 is SQVTM and CDR2 ANQGSEA. The CDR3 reads CSVEGQYLDTF. In nucleotides, the CDR3 is TGCAGCGTTGAAGGCCAGTACTTAGACACCTTC.

The J gene is TRBJ1-4, the V gene TRBV11-2, with TRBD1 as a possible D gene (6 bases). CDR1 and CDR2 from the germline V gene are SGHAT and FQNNGV. V was cut by 5 bases and J by 7 bases, with 14 bases left in between. The CDR3 sequence is 14 residues long. In DNA, the CDR3 is TGTGCCAGCAGCCCCCAGGGGAACAGTGAAAAACTGTTTTTT. It specifies CASSPQGNSEKLFF. The full variable domain, with the rest looked up from reference TRBV11-2 and TRBJ1-4, is EAGVAQSPRYKIIEKRQSVAFWCNPISGHATLYWYQQILGQGPKLLIQFQNNGVVDDSQLPKDRFSAERLKGVDSTLKIQPAKLEDSAVYLCASSPQGNSEKLFFGSGTQLSVL.

The genes are TRBV9 and TRBJ2-2; D ambiguous. Germline V gene data show CDR1 as SGDLS and CDR2 as YYNGEE. The CDR3 has 15 amino acids. Trimming left V 0 bases short and J 5 bases short, with 11 bases between. The CDR3 here is CASSVAEGFTGELFF. CDR3 bases: TGTGCCAGCAGCGTAGCAGAAGGTTTTACCGGGGAGCTGTTTTTT.

The sample holds many counts of this clonotype. V and J are TRBV7-6 and TRBJ2-3, with 8 bases matching TRBD2. V was pared by 4 bases and J by 3 bases, with 3 bases of the junction left unmatched. This CDR3 has 14 amino acids. Germline-derived CDR1 and CDR2 are SGHVS and FNYEAQ. CDR3 residues: CASSSGTRTDTQYF. The CDR3 DNA follows: TGTGCCAGCAGCTCCGGGACTAGAACAGATACGCAGTATTTT.

This clonotype has more than one count but fewer than ten. The chain combines TRBV5-1 with TRBJ1-6, with a possible D match to TRBD1 (6 bases). CDR1 is SGHRS, CDR2 YFSETQ, per germline. V dropped 1 base and J dropped 0 bases, with 11 bases sitting between them. The CDR3 is 17 residues long. The CDR3 DNA reads as TGCGCCAGCAGCTTGACAGGGACGAGCTCCTATAATTCACCCCTCCACTTT. The encoded protein is CASSLTGTSSYNSPLHF. The full variable domain, its missing parts supplied by reference TRBV5-1 and TRBJ1-6, is KAGVTQTPRYLIKTRGQQVTLSCSPISGHRSVSWYQQTPGQGLQFLFEYFSETQRNKGNFPGRFSGRQFSNSRSEMNVSTLELGDSALYLCASSLTGTSSYNSPLHFGNGTRLTVT.

Of note for this clonotype: One base away lies a much larger clone, so this may be a sequencing read error. CDR3 region: CSASQTVSIRNTEAFF. DNA for the CDR3: TGCAGTGCTAGTCAAACAGTGTCCATTAGGAACACTGAAGCTTTCTTT. The V gene is TRBV20-1, the J gene TRBJ1-1, with unresolved D. The germline V gene encodes CDR1 DFQATT and CDR2 SNEGSKA (reference sequence). CDR3 size: 16 residues. Between the trimmed V and J ends, which lost 3 bases and 1 base, there was a span of 18 bases.

This clonotype was recorded at least ten times. V usage is TRBV28 and J usage is TRBJ1-2; the D is unclear. Trimming took 6 bases from V and 5 from J, leaving 10 bases between them. The germline gives CDR1 MDHEN, CDR2 SYDVKM. The CDR3 consists of 12 residues. CDR3 DNA: TGTGCCAGCAGCCTCGATAGGTATGGCTACACCTTC. This translates into CASSLDRYGYTF.